These 14 T cell receptor beta chains were all obtained from the same sample, sequenced in a study of T-cell reconstitution after alpha-beta-depleted transplantation in children. Unique molecular identifiers were used in preparing the TCRbeta library. TCRdb re-analysed the PCR reads in MiXCR, keeping a single row per CDR3 protein. The sample has 190,000 or so distinct CDR3 sequences, 6.5% to 7.5% seen once. The sequencing here drew on PBMCs from the stem cell graft donor, taken from the stem cell graft. These receptor sequences come from a human donor who donated a stem cell graft to a child with Wiskott-Aldrich syndrome.

As to this clonotype: A much larger clone differs from this one at a single base, so this may be a read error. The genes are TRBV20-1 and TRBJ1-1, with 8 bases aligning to TRBD1. The CDR3 has 13 residues. J gave up 4 bases and V 4 bases, and 5 bases lay outside the gene matches. Germline-derived CDR1 and CDR2 are DFQATT and SNEGSKA (reference sequence). This CDR3 reads CSAKDDRGTEAFF. DNA of the CDR3: TGCAGTGCTAAAGACGACAGGGGCACTGAAGCTTTCTTT.

As for this clonotype: A much larger clone differs by one base, so this may be a read error. The rearrangement joins TRBV12-3 or TRBV12-4 to TRBJ2-5; TRBD2 might be the D (5 bases). Trimming removed 6 bases at V and 1 base at J, with 12 bases between. The CDR3 extends over 14 amino acids. CDR3 in amino acids: CASRPLDFQETQYF. CDR3 sequence (DNA): TGTGCCAGCAGACCTCTGGACTTCCAAGAGACCCAGTACTTC.

V and J are TRBV20-1 and TRBJ1-4; TRBD1 is a possible D gene (6 bases). Germline assignment: CDR1 DFQATT and CDR2 SNEGSKA (reference sequence). The V and J ends lost 0 bases and 14 bases respectively, with 16 bases between them. There are 13 residues in the CDR3. CDR3 protein: CSAREQGFTGLFF. CDR3 DNA sequence: TGCAGTGCTAGAGAACAGGGATTTACTGGGCTGTTTTTT.

In this sample, this clonotype turned up many times. The rearrangement joins TRBV7-2 to TRBJ2-1, with 11 bases lining up with TRBD2. The CDR3 totals 15 residues. With 3 bases clipped from V and 6 bases from J, the junction kept 4 bases outside the gene matches. Germline assignment: CDR1 SGHTA and CDR2 FQGNSA. The CDR3 protein is CASSLVAGGTNEQFF. For the CDR3, the DNA is TGTGCCAGCAGCTTGGTAGCGGGAGGGACCAATGAGCAGTTCTTC.

This clonotype was detected many times. The chain recombines TRBV5-1 with TRBJ1-5, with TRBD1 matching 9 bases. Unmatched junction bases numbered 8, after V lost 4 bases and J lost 9 bases. The CDR3 covers 14 residues. CDR1 SGHRS and CDR2 YFSETQ come from the germline V gene. In nucleotides, the CDR3 is TGCGCCAGCAGCCGGGGACAGGGAGAACCGCCCCAGCATTTT. Translated, it gives CASSRGQGEPPQHF.

This chain links TRBV28 with TRBJ1-1, with 8 bases matching TRBD1. Germline trimming cut 7 bases from V and 4 bases from J; bases unmatched to any gene: 17. The CDR3 length is 17 residues. Germline-derived CDR1 and CDR2 are MDHEN and SYDVKM. CDR3 sequence: CASTLDRGRGVPTEAFF. CDR3 coding DNA: TGTGCCAGCACCCTTGACAGGGGACGCGGAGTTCCCACTGAAGCTTTCTTT.

J is TRBJ2-2 and V is TRBV14; 8 bases line up with TRBD2. The germline V gene has CDR1 SGHDN and CDR2 FVKESK. V lost 4 bases to trimming and J lost 3 bases; unmatched junction nucleotides: 7. The CDR3 is 16 residues long. As DNA, the CDR3 is TGTGCCAGCAGCCGCGTAGCGGGAATCCACACCGGGGAGCTGTTTTTT. Protein product: CASSRVAGIHTGELFF. The entire variable domain, with the rest obtained from reference TRBV14 and TRBJ2-2, is as follows: EAGVTQFPSHSVIEKGQTVTLRCDPISGHDNLYWYRRVMGKEIKFLLHFVKESKQDESGMPNNRFLAERTGGTYSTLKVQPAELEDSGVYFCASSRVAGIHTGELFFGEGSRLTVL.

This clonotype has a count of ten or more. The CDR3 is CASSYPGGEQYF. The CDR3 nucleotides read TGTGCCAGCAGTTACCCCGGGGGCGAGCAGTACTTC. The chain uses TRBV6-5 and TRBJ2-7, with TRBD2 as a possible D gene (6 bases). The CDR3 is made up of 12 amino acids. The V and J ends lost 2 bases and 6 bases respectively, with 8 bases between them. The germline V gene has CDR1 MNHEY and CDR2 SVGAGI.

This clonotype has at least ten counts. The rearrangement uses TRBV12-3 or TRBV12-4 and TRBJ1-2; D is uncertain. The CDR3 spans 13 residues. V shed 3 bases and J shed 4 bases, with 9 bases lying between them. The DNA for the CDR3 is TGTGCCAGCAGTTTCGGAAGCTCCTATGGCTACACCTTC. Amino acids: CASSFGSSYGYTF.

This clonotype appeared many times. The chain uses TRBV6-2 or TRBV6-3 and TRBJ2-3; D unresolved. The CDR3 has 15 residues. The V gene lost 7 bases and the J gene lost 1 base, with 15 bases spanning the gap. In germline, CDR1 is MNHEY, CDR2 SVGEGT. CDR3 coding DNA: TGTGCCAGCATGGCGCTCGGGCAGGGCACAGATACGCAGTATTTT. It translates to CASMALGQGTDTQYF.

This clonotype came up a few times. The chain is built from TRBV5-1 and TRBJ1-1; tentative D call: TRBD1 (6 bases). The V and J ends lost 2 bases and 4 bases respectively, with 9 bases between them. This CDR3 spans 13 amino acids. Germline CDR1 and CDR2: SGHRS and YFSETQ. The CDR3 coding sequence is TGCGCCAGCAGCTTCGGGGGGCGCACTGAAGCTTTCTTT. This sequence encodes CASSFGGRTEAFF.

The table lists this clonotype with a few counts. V usage is TRBV5-1 and J usage is TRBJ2-4; 9 positions match TRBD2. The CDR3 covers 14 residues. V was pared by 7 bases and J by 6 bases, with 8 bases of the junction left unmatched. CDR1 is SGHRS, CDR2 YFSETQ, per germline. The CDR3 reads CASGDSGGGNIQYF. CDR3 in DNA: TGCGCCAGCGGAGATAGCGGGGGAGGAAACATTCAGTACTTC.

This clonotype was seen at least ten times. The V and J genes are TRBV29-1 and TRBJ2-1; the match to TRBD2 covers 8 bases. The V gene's germline CDR1 is SQVTM and CDR2 ANQGSEA. This CDR3 is 14 amino acids long. Trimming cost V 0 bases and J 9 bases; bases outside gene matches: 7. CDR3 DNA: TGCAGCGTTGAAGATCCCCTAGCGGGCCGTGAGCAGTTCTTC. This sequence encodes CSVEDPLAGREQFF.

This clonotype was picked up many times. V and J are TRBV20-1 and TRBJ2-7; no definite D call. Per the germline V gene, CDR1 is DFQATT and CDR2 is SNEGSKA (reference sequence). V dropped 3 bases and J dropped 3 bases, with 9 bases sitting between them. CDR3 size: 12 residues. The CDR3 DNA reads as TGCAGTGCTAGCCTTCAGAGCTACGAGCAGTACTTC. Translating gives CSASLQSYEQYF.